The 26 T cell receptor beta chains below were found in one sample sequenced in a study of PD-L1 blockade in urothelial cancer. Some clones are missing from TCRdb's copy, which holds only in-frame ones; the method was immunoSEQ multiplex PCR. Here the sample spans about 48,000 clones, roughly 80% being singletons. Time point in this sample: peripheral blood 6 weeks after treatment start. Material: PBMCs, obtained around atezolizumab (anti-PD-L1) treatment. The origin of the receptors is a man between 65 and 79 years old with urothelial cancer.

The CDR3 loop reads CASSLASGDEQFF. In DNA form, the CDR3 reads TGTGCCAGCAGCTTAGCGTCAGGGGATGAGCAGTTCTTC. V and J are TRBV7-2 and TRBJ2-1; possibly TRBD1 for D (6 bases). The CDR3 is 13 residues long. The V and J ends lost 0 bases and 8 bases respectively, with 8 bases between them. Germline V lookup: CDR1 SGHTA, CDR2 FQGNSA.

The chain joins TRBV29-1 to TRBJ2-3; 8 bases fit TRBD1. V was clipped by 7 bases and J by 5 bases; unmatched bases: 8. The CDR3 length is 13 residues. CDR1 is SQVTM, CDR2 ANQGSEA, per germline. The CDR3 is CSALDRVKDTQYF. CDR3 nucleotide sequence: TGCAGCGCTTTGGACAGGGTCAAAGATACGCAGTATTTT.

The V gene is TRBV5-1, the J gene TRBJ2-2; 10 positions agree with TRBD2. The CDR3 totals 15 residues. Per the germline V gene, CDR1 is SGHRS and CDR2 is YFSETQ. Unmatched junction bases numbered 5, after V lost 5 bases and J lost 4 bases. CDR3 DNA: TGCGCCAGCAGGGATGGACTAGCGGTCACCGGGGAGCTGTTTTTT. This codes for CASRDGLAVTGELFF.

This clone has a single count. The rearrangement uses TRBV9 and TRBJ2-2; no clear D. CDR3 length: 15 amino acids. Trimming stripped 4 bases from V and 0 bases from J, with 10 bases between. CDR1 and CDR2 (germline): SGDLS, YYNGEE. CDR3 sequence reads: CASSIQRTNTGELFF. DNA for the CDR3: TGTGCCAGCAGCATCCAGAGGACGAACACCGGGGAGCTGTTTTTT.

This clone was seen only a few times. The J gene is TRBJ2-5, the V gene TRBV4-1; D ambiguous. Trimming left V 0 bases short and J 1 base short, with 12 bases between. This CDR3 region has 16 residues. Per germline, CDR1 MGHRA and CDR2 YSYEKL. The CDR3 DNA sequence: TGCGCCAGCAGCCAAGAGCCGCCCAGCGCCCAAGAGACCCAGTACTTC. Translating it yields CASSQEPPSAQETQYF.

The chain combines TRBV10-3 with TRBJ2-2; D is possibly TRBD2 (6 bases). Germline V gene data show CDR1 as ENHRY and CDR2 as SYGVKD. This CDR3 has 15 amino acids. V lost 2 bases and J lost 4, with 11 bases in between. CDR3 in amino acids: CAISEGTLLTGELFF. As DNA, the CDR3 is TGTGCCATCAGTGAGGGGACTCTGCTCACCGGGGAGCTGTTTTTT.

On this clone itself: A read error may account for a junction end that differs from germline. This chain links TRBV7-7 with TRBJ2-3, with D possibly matching TRBD2 (6 bases). Germline V lookup: CDR1 SSHAT, CDR2 FNYEAQ (reference sequence). The CDR3 covers 14 residues. CDR3 sequence: CASSSGASTDTQYF. CDR3 coding DNA: TGTGCTAGCAGCTCGGGAGCGAGCACAGATACGCAGTATTTT.

This clone has just a few counts. The CDR3 coding sequence is TGCGCCAGTGCAGGCTACAATGAGCAGTTCTTC. This sequence encodes CASAGYNEQFF. The J gene is TRBJ2-1, the V gene TRBV5-1; D not certain. Trimming removed 8 bases at V and 3 bases at J, with 6 bases between. Germline V gene lookup returns CDR1 SGHRS and CDR2 YFSETQ. CDR3 size: 11 residues.

The V and J genes are TRBV5-1 and TRBJ2-3, with a weak D call TRBD1 (5 bases). The ends were cut back, 0 bases at V and 3 bases at J, with 14 bases in the middle. This CDR3 comprises 16 residues. Germline V CDR1 and CDR2: SGHRS, YFSETQ. The CDR3 DNA follows: TGCGCCAGCAGCTTGGCCATAGATACAGGAACAGATACGCAGTATTTT. This codes for CASSLAIDTGTDTQYF. Combining the CDR3 with reference TRBV5-1 and TRBJ2-3 gives the whole variable domain KAGVTQTPRYLIKTRGQQVTLSCSPISGHRSVSWYQQTPGQGLQFLFEYFSETQRNKGNFPGRFSGRQFSNSRSEMNVSTLELGDSALYLCASSLAIDTGTDTQYFGPGTRLTVL.

The chain has TRBV13 and TRBJ2-3; TRBD2 agrees at 7 bases. Germline V lookup: CDR1 PRHDT, CDR2 FYEKMQ (reference sequence). The CDR3 length is 17 residues. V shed 2 bases and J 1 base; nucleotides not matched to a gene: 9. CDR3 in DNA: TGTGCCAGCAGCTTAAAATTAAGACTAGCTGGCACAGATACGCAGTATTTT. Amino acids: CASSLKLRLAGTDTQYF.

V gene TRBV23-1 combines with J gene TRBJ1-2; D is undetermined. TRBV23-1 is treated as an ORF (open reading frame) with a function not yet certain. Trimming left V 1 base short and J 3 bases short, with 9 bases between. This CDR3 has 14 residues. The CDR3 loop reads CASSQWSDYYGYTF. The CDR3 nucleotides read TGCGCCAGCAGTCAATGGTCCGACTACTATGGCTACACCTTC.

The V gene is TRBV5-1, the J gene TRBJ2-1; tentative D call: TRBD2 (7 bases). Germline V CDR1 and CDR2: SGHRS, YFSETQ. The CDR3 contains 15 residues. Trimming took off 1 base at V and 8 bases at J, with 16 bases between the two ends. The CDR3 here is CASSLNREGTDEQFF. Here the CDR3 DNA reads TGCGCCAGCAGCTTGAACAGGGAGGGTACTGATGAGCAGTTCTTC.

V usage is TRBV2 and J usage is TRBJ1-4; 7 positions agree with TRBD1. V gave up 6 bases and J gave up 7 bases; unmatched junction bases: 8. Germline V gives CDR1 SNHLY, CDR2 FYNNEI. The CDR3 spans 14 residues. CDR3 sequence (DNA): TGTGCCAGCAGAACAGGGGCCGACGGTGAAAAACTGTTTTTT. Translation: CASRTGADGEKLFF.

The genes are TRBV7-9 and TRBJ2-1; D is possibly TRBD2 (6 bases). The CDR3 has 16 amino acids. Per germline, CDR1 SEHNR and CDR2 FQNEAQ (reference sequence). The V gene lost 1 base and the J gene lost 2 bases, with 12 bases spanning the gap. CDR3 region: CASSLDGTQPYNEQFF. DNA for the CDR3: TGTGCCAGCAGCTTAGATGGGACTCAACCCTACAATGAGCAGTTCTTC.

The rearrangement joins TRBV7-2 to TRBJ2-1; D unresolved. V shed 0 bases and J shed 13 bases, with 10 bases lying between them. Germline-derived CDR1 and CDR2 are SGHTA and FQGNSA. This CDR3 is 12 amino acids long. The CDR3 DNA reads TGTGCCAGCAGCTTAGCTGGTGGGCTTCAGTTCTTC. Its translation is CASSLAGGLQFF.

This chain connects TRBV10-3 to TRBJ1-1, with D possibly matching TRBD1 (6 bases). This CDR3 region has 13 residues. Trimming took off 8 bases at V and 1 base at J, with 11 bases between the two ends. Germline loops: CDR1 ENHRY, CDR2 SYGVKD. The CDR3 is CAIGRQENTEAFF. CDR3 sequence (DNA): TGTGCCATCGGCCGACAGGAGAACACTGAAGCTTTCTTT.

The CDR3 spells CASSETGVETQYF. CDR3 coding DNA: TGTGCCAGCAGTGAAACCGGGGTGGAGACCCAGTACTTC. The rearrangement links TRBV6-1 to TRBJ2-5, with D possibly TRBD2 on 5 matching bases. The CDR3 spans 13 residues. The ends were cut back, 2 bases at V and 5 bases at J, with 9 bases in the middle. CDR1 and CDR2 (germline): MNHNS, SASEGT.

The chain carries TRBV9 and TRBJ2-2; a weak D match, TRBD2 (6 bases). V lost 2 bases, J lost 1 base, and 12 bases lay in between. CDR3 length equals 16 residues. Germline values: CDR1 SGDLS, CDR2 YYNGEE. The CDR3 here is CASSVGEEGNTGELFF. CDR3 bases: TGTGCCAGCAGCGTGGGGGAGGAGGGGAACACCGGGGAGCTGTTTTTT.

This chain links TRBV2 with TRBJ2-3; 8 positions match TRBD2. After removal of 8 bases from V and 8 bases from J, the junction contained 12 bases not matched to a gene. The CDR3 runs to 14 residues. Germline loops: CDR1 SNHLY, CDR2 FYNNEI. The CDR3 coding sequence is TGTGCCAGCGGCCCCGTAGCGGGGAAGGGTACGCAGTATTTT. Protein sequence: CASGPVAGKGTQYF.

This clone was seen a few times. V is TRBV27 and J is TRBJ2-1; D is possibly TRBD2 (6 bases). Germline CDR1 MNHEY, CDR2 SMNVEV (reference sequence). This CDR3 is built from 13 residues. V shed 5 bases and J shed 9 bases, with 14 bases lying between them. CDR3 sequence reads: CASSNRLDTEQFF. DNA of the CDR3: TGTGCCAGCAGTAACCGACTAGACACTGAGCAGTTCTTC.

This chain connects TRBV5-1 to TRBJ2-5, with D uncertain. V lost 8 bases, J lost 1 base, and 12 bases lay in between. The CDR3 runs 13 residues. CDR1 SGHRS and CDR2 YFSETQ come from the germline V gene. The chain's CDR3 is CASTRSSQETQYF. CDR3 nucleotide sequence: TGCGCCAGTACTCGGAGCAGCCAAGAGACCCAGTACTTC.

The genes are TRBV27 and TRBJ1-2, with a weak D call TRBD1 (6 bases). V was clipped by 5 bases and J by 8 bases, with 15 bases between them. The germline gives CDR1 MNHEY, CDR2 SMNVEV (reference sequence). This CDR3 region has 13 residues. In DNA, the CDR3 is TGTGCCAGCAGTGCTCACCAGGGACACGGCTACACCTTC. As protein: CASSAHQGHGYTF.

This chain uses TRBV9 with TRBJ1-4; a possible D gene is TRBD1 (5 bases). Germline V gives CDR1 SGDLS, CDR2 YYNGEE. The CDR3 sequence is 15 residues long. Trimming shortened V by 0 bases and J by 7 bases, and 13 bases separated the two germline ends. For the CDR3, the DNA is TGTGCCAGCAGCGTAGAGGGAGGGGCCGGTGAAAAACTGTTTTTT. Residues: CASSVEGGAGEKLFF. Drawing the rest from reference TRBV9 and TRBJ1-4, the complete variable domain is DSGVTQTPKHLITATGQRVTLRCSPRSGDLSVYWYQQSLDQGLQFLIQYYNGEERAKGNILERFSAQQFPDLHSELNLSSLELGDSALYFCASSVEGGAGEKLFFGSGTQLSVL.

The J gene is TRBJ1-2, the V gene TRBV7-2; 7 bases match TRBD1. The CDR3 sequence is 17 residues long. Germline V gene sequence: CDR1 SGHTA, CDR2 FQGNSA. V dropped 0 bases and J dropped 4; count of bases not matched to a gene: 11. CDR3 amino acids: CASSLARVGTDGYGYTF. The DNA for the CDR3 is TGTGCCAGCAGCTTAGCGAGGGTGGGGACAGATGGCTATGGCTACACCTTC.

This sequence joins TRBV18 and TRBJ1-5, with a weak D call TRBD1 (5 bases). Germline CDR1 is KGHSH and CDR2 is LQKENI. The V and J ends lost 4 bases and 6 bases respectively, with 13 bases between them. The CDR3 runs to 14 residues. CDR3: CASSLGGDGQPQHF. The CDR3, as DNA: TGTGCCAGCTCACTAGGAGGGGACGGTCAGCCCCAGCATTTT.

This clone was observed a few times. This sequence joins TRBV7-2 and TRBJ2-1; the match to TRBD1 covers 8 bases. The germline V gene encodes CDR1 SGHTA and CDR2 FQGNSA. The CDR3 has 13 amino acids. Losses at the gene ends were 1 base for V and 12 bases for J; bases not matched to a gene: 5. In nucleotides, the CDR3 is TGTGCCAGCAGCTTAGTTAGCGGACAGGGGCAGTTCTTC. Amino acids: CASSLVSGQGQFF.